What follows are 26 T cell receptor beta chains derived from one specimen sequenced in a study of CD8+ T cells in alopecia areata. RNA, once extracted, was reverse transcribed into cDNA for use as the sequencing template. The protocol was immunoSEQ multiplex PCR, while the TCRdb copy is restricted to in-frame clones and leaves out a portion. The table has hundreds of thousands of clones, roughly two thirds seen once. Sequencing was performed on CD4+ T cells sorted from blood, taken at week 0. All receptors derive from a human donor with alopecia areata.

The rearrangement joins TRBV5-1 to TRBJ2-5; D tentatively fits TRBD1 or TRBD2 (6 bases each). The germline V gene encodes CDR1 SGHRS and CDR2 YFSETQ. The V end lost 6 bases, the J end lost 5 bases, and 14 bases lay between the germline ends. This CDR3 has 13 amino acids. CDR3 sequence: CASNPTGGETQYF. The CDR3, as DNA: TGCGCCAGCAATCCGACCGGGGGCGAGACCCAGTACTTC.

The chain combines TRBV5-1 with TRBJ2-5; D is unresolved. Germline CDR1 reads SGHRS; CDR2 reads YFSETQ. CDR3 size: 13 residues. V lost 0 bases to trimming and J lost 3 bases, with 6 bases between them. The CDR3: CASSLVGEETQYF. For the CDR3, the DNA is TGCGCCAGCAGCTTGGTTGGGGAAGAGACCCAGTACTTC.

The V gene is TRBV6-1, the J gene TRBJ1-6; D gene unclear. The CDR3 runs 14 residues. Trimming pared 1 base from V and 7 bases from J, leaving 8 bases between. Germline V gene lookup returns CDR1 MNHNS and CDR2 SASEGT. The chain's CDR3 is CASSEGTLNSPLHF. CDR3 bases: TGTGCCAGCAGTGAAGGCACTCTCAATTCACCCCTCCACTTT.

The CDR3 bases are TGTGCCAGCACCTGGAGGGACAGCTACGAGCAGTACTTC. It yields the protein CASTWRDSYEQYF. V usage is TRBV5-6 and J usage is TRBJ2-7, with D perhaps TRBD1 (7 bases). The CDR3 extends over 13 amino acids. CDR1 is SGHDT, CDR2 YYEEEE, per germline. Trimming shortened V by 6 bases and J by 3 bases, and 13 bases separated the two germline ends.

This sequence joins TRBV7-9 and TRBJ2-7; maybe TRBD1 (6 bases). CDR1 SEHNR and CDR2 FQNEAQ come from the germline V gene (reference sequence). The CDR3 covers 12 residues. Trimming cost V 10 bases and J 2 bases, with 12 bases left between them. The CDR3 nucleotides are TGTGCCACCACACAGGGCGCCTACGAGCAGTACTTC. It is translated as CATTQGAYEQYF.

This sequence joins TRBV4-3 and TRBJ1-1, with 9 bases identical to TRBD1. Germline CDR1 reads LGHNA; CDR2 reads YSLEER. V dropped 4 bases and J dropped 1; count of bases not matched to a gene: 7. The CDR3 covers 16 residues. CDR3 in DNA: TGCGCCAGCAGCCGTCATGTGGGACAGGGGAACACTGAAGCTTTCTTT. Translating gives CASSRHVGQGNTEAFF.

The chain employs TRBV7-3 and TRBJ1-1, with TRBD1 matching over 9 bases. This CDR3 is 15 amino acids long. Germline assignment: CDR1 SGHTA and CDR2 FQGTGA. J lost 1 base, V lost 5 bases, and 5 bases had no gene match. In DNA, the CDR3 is TGTGCCAGCAGCCTGACGACAGGGGGGAACACTGAAGCTTTCTTT. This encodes CASSLTTGGNTEAFF.

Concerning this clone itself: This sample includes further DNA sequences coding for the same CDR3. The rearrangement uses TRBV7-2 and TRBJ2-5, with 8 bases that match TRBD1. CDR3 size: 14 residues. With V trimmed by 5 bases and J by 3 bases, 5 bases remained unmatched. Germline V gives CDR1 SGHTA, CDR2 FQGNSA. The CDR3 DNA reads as TGTGCCAGCAGCCCAAACAGGGGGAAAGAGACCCAGTACTTC. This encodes CASSPNRGKETQYF. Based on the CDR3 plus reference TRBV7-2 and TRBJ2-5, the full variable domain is GAGVSQSPSNKVTEKGKDVELRCDPISGHTALYWYRQSLGQGLEFLIYFQGNSAPDKSGLPSDRFSAERTGGSVSTLTIQRTQQEDSAVYLCASSPNRGKETQYFGPGTRLLVL.

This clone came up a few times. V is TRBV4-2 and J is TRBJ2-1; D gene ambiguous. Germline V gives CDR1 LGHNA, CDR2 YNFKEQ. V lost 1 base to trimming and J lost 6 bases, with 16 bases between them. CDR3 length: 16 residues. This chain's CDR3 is CASSQGLTETINEQFF. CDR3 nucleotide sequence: TGTGCCAGCAGCCAAGGGCTCACAGAAACCATCAATGAGCAGTTCTTC.

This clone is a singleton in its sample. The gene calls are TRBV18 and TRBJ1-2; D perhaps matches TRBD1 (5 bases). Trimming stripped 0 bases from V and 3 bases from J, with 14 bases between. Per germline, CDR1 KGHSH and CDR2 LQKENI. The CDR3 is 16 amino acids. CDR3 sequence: CASSPPGTGGYYGYTF. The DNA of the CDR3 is TGTGCCAGCTCACCACCTGGGACGGGGGGATACTATGGCTACACCTTC.

CDR3 residues: CASSLDSGRMNTEAFF. The CDR3 DNA follows: TGCGCCAGCAGCTTGGACTCGGGACGGATGAACACTGAAGCTTTCTTT. The chain combines TRBV5-1 with TRBJ1-1; tentatively, D is TRBD1 (5 bases). The CDR3 is 16 residues long. Trimming removed 0 bases from V and 0 bases from J, with 12 bases in between. Germline CDR1 is SGHRS and CDR2 is YFSETQ.

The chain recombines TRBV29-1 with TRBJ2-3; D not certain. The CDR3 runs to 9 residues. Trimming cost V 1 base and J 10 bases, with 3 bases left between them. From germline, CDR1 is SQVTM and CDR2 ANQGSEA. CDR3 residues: CSVEGSQYF. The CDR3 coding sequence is TGCAGCGTTGAAGGATCGCAGTATTTT.

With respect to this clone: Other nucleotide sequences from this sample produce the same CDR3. The CDR3 region is CSVEGQPNTEAFF. DNA for the CDR3: TGCAGCGTTGAAGGGCAGCCGAACACTGAAGCTTTCTTT. This chain uses TRBV29-1 with TRBJ1-1; D is unresolved. The ends were cut back, 1 base at V and 1 base at J, with 7 bases in the middle. Germline assignment: CDR1 SQVTM and CDR2 ANQGSEA. The CDR3 is 13 amino acids.

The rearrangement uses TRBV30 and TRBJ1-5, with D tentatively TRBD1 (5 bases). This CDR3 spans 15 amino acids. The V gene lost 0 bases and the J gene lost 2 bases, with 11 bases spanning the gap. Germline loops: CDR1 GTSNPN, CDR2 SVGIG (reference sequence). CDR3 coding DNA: TGTGCCTGGAGTGTGAGGGGCAAGGGCAATCAGCCCCAGCATTTT. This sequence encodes CAWSVRGKGNQPQHF. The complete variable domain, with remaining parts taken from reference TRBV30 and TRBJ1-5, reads SQTIHQWPATLVQPVGSPLSLECTVEGTSNPNLYWYRQAAGRGLQLLFYSVGIGQISSEVPQNLSASRPQDRQFILSSKKLLLSDSGFYLCAWSVRGKGNQPQHFGDGTRLSIL.

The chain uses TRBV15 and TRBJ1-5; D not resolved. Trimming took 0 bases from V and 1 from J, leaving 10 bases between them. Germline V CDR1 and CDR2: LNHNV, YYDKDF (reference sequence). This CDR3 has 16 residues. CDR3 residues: CATSRDLRASNQPQHF. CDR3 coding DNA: TGTGCCACCAGCAGAGATCTGAGGGCCAGCAATCAGCCCCAGCATTTT. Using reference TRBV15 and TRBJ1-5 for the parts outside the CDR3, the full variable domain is DAMVIQNPRYQVTQFGKPVTLSCSQTLNHNVMYWYQQKSSQAPKLLFHYYDKDFNNEADTPDNFQSRRPNTSFCFLDIRSPGLGDTAMYLCATSRDLRASNQPQHFGDGTRLSIL.

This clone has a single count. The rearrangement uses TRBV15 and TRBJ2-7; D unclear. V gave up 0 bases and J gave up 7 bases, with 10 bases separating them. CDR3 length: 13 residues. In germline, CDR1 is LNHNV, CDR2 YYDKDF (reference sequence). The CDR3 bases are TGTGCCACCAGCAGAGATGGGTGGCAGGAGCAGTACTTC. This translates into CATSRDGWQEQYF.

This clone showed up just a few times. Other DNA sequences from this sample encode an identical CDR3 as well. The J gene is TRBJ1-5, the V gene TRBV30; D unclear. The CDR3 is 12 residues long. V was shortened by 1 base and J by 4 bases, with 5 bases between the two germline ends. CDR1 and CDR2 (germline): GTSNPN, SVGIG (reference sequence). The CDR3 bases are TGTGCCTGGAGTGAAGGTAATCAGCCCCAGCATTTT. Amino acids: CAWSEGNQPQHF.

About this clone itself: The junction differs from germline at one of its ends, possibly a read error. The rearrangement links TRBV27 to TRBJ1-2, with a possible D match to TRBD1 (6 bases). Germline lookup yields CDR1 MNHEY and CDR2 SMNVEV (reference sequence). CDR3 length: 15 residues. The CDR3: CASSSPWGGSYVYTF. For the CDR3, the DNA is TGTGCCAGCAGTTCCCCCTGGGGGGGCTCTTATGTCTACACCTTC.

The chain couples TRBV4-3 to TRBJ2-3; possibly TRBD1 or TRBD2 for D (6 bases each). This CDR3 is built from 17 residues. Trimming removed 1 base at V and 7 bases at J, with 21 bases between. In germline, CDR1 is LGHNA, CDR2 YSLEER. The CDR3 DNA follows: TGCGCCAGCAGCCAAGGGGGGGCTAGGGGACCGAGGAATACGCAGTATTTT. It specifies CASSQGGARGPRNTQYF.

CDR3 sequence reads: CASSRRDRLYNEQFF. CDR3 in DNA: TGTGCCAGCAGCCGCCGGGACAGGCTTTACAATGAGCAGTTCTTC. The chain recombines TRBV11-1 with TRBJ2-1, with 8 positions matching TRBD1. This CDR3 has 15 amino acids. The germline V gene encodes CDR1 SGHAT and CDR2 FQDESV (reference sequence). The V and J ends lost 5 bases and 4 bases, in that order; junction bases with no gene match: 7.

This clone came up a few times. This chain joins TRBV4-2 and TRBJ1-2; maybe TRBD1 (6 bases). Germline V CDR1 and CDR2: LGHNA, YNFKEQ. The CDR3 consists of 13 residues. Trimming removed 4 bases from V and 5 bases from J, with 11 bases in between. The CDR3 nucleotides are TGTGCCAGCAGCCGAAATCAGGGGTATGGCTACACCTTC. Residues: CASSRNQGYGYTF.

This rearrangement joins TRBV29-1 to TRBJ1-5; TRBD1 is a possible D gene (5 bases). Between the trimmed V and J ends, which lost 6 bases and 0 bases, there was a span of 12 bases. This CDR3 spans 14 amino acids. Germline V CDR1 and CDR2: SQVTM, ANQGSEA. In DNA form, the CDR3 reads TGCAGCGTCGGCGGGGGGACTAGCAATCAGCCCCAGCATTTT. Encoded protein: CSVGGGTSNQPQHF.

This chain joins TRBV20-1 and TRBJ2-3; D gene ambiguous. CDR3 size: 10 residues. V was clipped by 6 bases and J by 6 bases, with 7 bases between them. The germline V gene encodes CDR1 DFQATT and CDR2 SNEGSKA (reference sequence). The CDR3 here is CSAGWDTQYF. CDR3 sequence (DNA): TGCAGTGCGGGGTGGGATACGCAGTATTTT.

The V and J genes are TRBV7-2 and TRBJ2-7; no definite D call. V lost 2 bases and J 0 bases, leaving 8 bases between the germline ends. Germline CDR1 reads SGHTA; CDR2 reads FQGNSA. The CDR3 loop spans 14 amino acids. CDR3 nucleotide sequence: TGTGCCAGCAGCTTAAACAGCGTCTCCTACGAGCAGTACTTC. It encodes CASSLNSVSYEQYF.

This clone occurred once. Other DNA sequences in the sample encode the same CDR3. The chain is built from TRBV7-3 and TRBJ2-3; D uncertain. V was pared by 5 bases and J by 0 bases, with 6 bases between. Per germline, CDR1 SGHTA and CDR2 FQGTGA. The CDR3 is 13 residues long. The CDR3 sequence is CASSLMSTDTQYF. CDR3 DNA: TGTGCCAGCAGCCTAATGAGCACAGATACGCAGTATTTT.

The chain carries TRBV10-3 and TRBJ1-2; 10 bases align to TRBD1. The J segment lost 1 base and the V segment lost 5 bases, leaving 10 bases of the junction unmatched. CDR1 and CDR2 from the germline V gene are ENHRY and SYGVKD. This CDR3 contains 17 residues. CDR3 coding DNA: TGTGCCATCAGTTACGACCCCGGGACAGGGGATAACTATGGCTACACCTTC. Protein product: CAISYDPGTGDNYGYTF.